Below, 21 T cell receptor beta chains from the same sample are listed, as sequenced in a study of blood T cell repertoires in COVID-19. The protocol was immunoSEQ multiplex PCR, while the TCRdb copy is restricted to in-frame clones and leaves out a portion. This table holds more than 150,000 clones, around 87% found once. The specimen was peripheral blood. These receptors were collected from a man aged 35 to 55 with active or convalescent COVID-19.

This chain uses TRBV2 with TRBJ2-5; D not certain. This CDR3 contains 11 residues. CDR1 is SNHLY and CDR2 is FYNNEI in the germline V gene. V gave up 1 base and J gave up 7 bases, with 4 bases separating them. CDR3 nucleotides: TGTGCCAGCAGTGAAGGCGGGACCCAGTACTTC. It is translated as CASSEGGTQYF.

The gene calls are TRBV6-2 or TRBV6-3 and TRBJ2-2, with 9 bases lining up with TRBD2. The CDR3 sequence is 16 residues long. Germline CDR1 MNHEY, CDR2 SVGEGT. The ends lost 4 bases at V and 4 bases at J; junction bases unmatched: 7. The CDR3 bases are TGTGCCAGCAGTTCCCACCAGCGGGGGGTCACCGGGGAGCTGTTTTTT. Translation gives CASSSHQRGVTGELFF.

In DNA, the CDR3 is TGTGCCAGCTCACCTGGGACAGGGGCAAGGGCCCATGGAAACATTCAGTACTTC. As protein: CASSPGTGARAHGNIQYF. This rearrangement joins TRBV18 to TRBJ2-4, with 10 bases aligning to TRBD1. The V gene end was trimmed by 3 bases and the J gene end by 6 bases; junction bases not matched to a gene: 14. The CDR3 runs 18 residues. Germline V lookup: CDR1 KGHSH, CDR2 LQKENI.

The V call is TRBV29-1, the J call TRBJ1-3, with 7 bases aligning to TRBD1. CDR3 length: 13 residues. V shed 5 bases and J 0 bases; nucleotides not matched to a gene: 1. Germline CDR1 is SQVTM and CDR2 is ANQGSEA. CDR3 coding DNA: TGCAGCGTTAGGGGGCCCTCTGGAAACACCATATATTTT. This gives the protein CSVRGPSGNTIYF.

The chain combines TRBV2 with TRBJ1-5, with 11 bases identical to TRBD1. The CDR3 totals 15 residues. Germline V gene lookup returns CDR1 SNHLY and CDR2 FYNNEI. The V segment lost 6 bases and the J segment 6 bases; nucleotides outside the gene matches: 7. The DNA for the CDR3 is TGTGCCAGCAGAGGACAGGGGGCGGTCAGTCAGCCCCAGCATTTT. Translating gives CASRGQGAVSQPQHF.

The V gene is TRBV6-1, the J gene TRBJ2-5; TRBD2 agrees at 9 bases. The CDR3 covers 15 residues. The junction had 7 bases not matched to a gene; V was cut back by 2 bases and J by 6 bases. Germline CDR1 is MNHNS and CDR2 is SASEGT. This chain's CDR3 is CASSESGGGAQTQYF. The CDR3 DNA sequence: TGTGCCAGCAGTGAATCTGGCGGGGGGGCCCAGACCCAGTACTTC.

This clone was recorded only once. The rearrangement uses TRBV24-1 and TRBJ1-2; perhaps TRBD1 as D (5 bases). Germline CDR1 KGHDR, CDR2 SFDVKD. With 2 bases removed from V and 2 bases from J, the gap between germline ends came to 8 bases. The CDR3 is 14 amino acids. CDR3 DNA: TGTGCCACCAGTGATTGGAGACAGAACTATGGCTACACCTTC. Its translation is CATSDWRQNYGYTF.

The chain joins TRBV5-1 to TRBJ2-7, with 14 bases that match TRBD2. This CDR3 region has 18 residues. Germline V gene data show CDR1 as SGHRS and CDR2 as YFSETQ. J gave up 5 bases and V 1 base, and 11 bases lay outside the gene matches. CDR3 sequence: CASSLRVRTSGGPHEQYF. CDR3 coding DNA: TGCGCCAGCAGCTTGCGAGTTCGGACTAGCGGGGGGCCACACGAGCAGTACTTC.

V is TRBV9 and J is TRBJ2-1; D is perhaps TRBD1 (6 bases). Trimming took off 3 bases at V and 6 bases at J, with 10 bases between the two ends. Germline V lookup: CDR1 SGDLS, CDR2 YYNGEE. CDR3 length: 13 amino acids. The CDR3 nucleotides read TGTGCCAGCAGCGCCACAGGGTTCAATGAGCAGTTCTTC. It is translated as CASSATGFNEQFF.

CDR3: CAWSDPRQGNYNSPLHF. The DNA of the CDR3 is TGTGCCTGGAGTGACCCTAGACAGGGAAACTATAATTCACCCCTCCACTTT. The chain employs TRBV30 and TRBJ1-6, with TRBD1 matching 7 bases. Germline V gives CDR1 GTSNPN, CDR2 SVGIG (reference sequence). CDR3 length: 17 residues. Trimming at V came to 1 base and at J to 3 bases, leaving 9 bases not matched to a gene.

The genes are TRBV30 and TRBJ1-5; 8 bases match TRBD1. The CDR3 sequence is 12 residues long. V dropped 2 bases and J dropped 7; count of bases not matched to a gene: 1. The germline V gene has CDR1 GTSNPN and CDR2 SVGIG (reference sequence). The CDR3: CAWSRQGQPQHF. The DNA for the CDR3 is TGTGCCTGGAGTCGACAGGGGCAGCCCCAGCATTTT.

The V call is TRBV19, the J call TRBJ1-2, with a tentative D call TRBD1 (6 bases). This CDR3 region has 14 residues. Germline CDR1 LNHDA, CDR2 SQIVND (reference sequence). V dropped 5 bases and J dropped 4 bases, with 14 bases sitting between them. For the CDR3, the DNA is TGTGCCAGTAGTCCGGGGGGCCCTGTCTATGGCTACACCTTC. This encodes CASSPGGPVYGYTF.

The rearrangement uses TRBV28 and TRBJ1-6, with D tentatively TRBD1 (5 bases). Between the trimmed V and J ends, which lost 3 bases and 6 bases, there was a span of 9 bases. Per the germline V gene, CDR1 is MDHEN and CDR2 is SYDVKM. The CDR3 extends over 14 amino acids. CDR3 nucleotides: TGTGCCAGCAGTTTGGGGGGGGGTAATTCACCCCTCCACTTT. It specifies CASSLGGGNSPLHF.

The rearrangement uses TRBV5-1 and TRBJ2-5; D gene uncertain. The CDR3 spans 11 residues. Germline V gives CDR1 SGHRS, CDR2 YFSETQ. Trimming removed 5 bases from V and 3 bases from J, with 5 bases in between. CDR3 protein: CASSFKETQYF. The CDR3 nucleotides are TGCGCCAGCAGTTTTAAAGAGACCCAGTACTTC. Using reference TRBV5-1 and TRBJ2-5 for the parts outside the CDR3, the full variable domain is KAGVTQTPRYLIKTRGQQVTLSCSPISGHRSVSWYQQTPGQGLQFLFEYFSETQRNKGNFPGRFSGRQFSNSRSEMNVSTLELGDSALYLCASSFKETQYFGPGTRLLVL.

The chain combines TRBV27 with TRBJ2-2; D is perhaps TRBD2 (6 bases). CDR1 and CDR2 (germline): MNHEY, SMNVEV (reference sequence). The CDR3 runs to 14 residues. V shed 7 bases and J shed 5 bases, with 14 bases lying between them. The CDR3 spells CASKVGGETGELFF. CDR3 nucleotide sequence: TGTGCCAGCAAGGTGGGGGGTGAGACCGGGGAGCTGTTTTTT.

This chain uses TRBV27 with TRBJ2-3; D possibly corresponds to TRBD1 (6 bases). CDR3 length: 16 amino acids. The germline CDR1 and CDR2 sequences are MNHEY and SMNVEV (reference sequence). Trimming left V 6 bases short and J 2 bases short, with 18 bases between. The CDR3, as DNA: TGTGCCAGCAGGAGCCTTGTGGGGGCGAACACAGATACGCAGTATTTT. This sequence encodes CASRSLVGANTDTQYF.

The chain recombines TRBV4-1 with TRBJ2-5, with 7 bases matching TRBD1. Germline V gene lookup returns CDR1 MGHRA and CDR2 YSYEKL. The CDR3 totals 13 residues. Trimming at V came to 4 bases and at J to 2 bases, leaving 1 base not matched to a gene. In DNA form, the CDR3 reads TGCGCCAGCAGCCGGGACAGACAAGAGACCCAGTACTTC. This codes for CASSRDRQETQYF.

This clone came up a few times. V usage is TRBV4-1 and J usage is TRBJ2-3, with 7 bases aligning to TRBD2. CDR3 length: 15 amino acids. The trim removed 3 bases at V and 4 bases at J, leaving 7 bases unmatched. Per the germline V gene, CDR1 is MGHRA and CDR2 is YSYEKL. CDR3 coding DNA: TGCGCCAGCAGCCATCCTCTTGGGGGGGCAGATACGCAGTATTTT. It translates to CASSHPLGGADTQYF.

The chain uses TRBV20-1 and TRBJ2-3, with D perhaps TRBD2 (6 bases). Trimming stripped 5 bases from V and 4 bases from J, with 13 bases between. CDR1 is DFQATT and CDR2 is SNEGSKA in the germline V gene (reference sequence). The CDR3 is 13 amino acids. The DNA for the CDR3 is TGCAGTGCTGGTGGAGGGGAGGCAGATACGCAGTATTTT. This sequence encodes CSAGGGEADTQYF.

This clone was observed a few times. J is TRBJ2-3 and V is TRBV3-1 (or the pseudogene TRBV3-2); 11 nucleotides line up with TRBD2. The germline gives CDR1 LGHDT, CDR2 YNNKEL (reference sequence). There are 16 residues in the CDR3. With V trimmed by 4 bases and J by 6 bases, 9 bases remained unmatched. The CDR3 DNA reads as TGTGCCAGCAGCCCACTCATTAGCGGGGGGGAGGATACGCAGTATTTT. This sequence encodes CASSPLISGGEDTQYF.

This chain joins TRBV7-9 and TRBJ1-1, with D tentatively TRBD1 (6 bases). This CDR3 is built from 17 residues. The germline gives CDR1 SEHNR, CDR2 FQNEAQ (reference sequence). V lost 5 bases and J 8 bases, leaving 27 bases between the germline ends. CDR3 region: CASSQVRGRTGGVEAFF. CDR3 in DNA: TGTGCCAGCAGCCAAGTCCGGGGGCGCACGGGGGGCGTCGAAGCTTTCTTT.